This is a list of T cell receptor beta chains from one sample in a study of Graves' ophthalmopathy and Graves' hyperthyroidism. TCRdb re-analysed the multiplex PCR reads in MiXCR, keeping a single row per CDR3 protein. The repertoire has a few hundred thousand distinct CDR3 sequences, about 40% of them found once; the top ten carry roughly 4.5%. Material for sequencing was peripheral blood or thyroid tissue (not recorded which). Source of these receptors: an adult man with Graves' hyperthyroidism. Both conserved end residues are part of each CDR3. D genes are given only for firm matches. Clone size is shown for a subset of rows, as once, few, many or a class of expanded clone.

v_gene	j_gene	d_gene	abundance	CDR3aa	CDR3nt
TRBV12-3/TRBV12-4	TRBJ1-1	-	-	CASSSGLRETQPLAFF	TGTGCCAGCAGCTCCGGACTTAGGGAGACCCAGCCCCTGGCTTTCTTT
TRBV5-1	TRBJ1-6	-	many	CASSEGQDNSPLHF	TGCGCCAGCAGCGAGGGACAAGACAATTCACCCCTCCACTTT
TRBV4-1	TRBJ2-7	TRBD1	-	CASSQDGTGVTYEQYF	TGCGCCAGCAGCCAAGATGGGACAGGGGTTACCTACGAGCAGTACTTC
TRBV19	TRBJ1-1	TRBD1	-	CASKPGQVMNTEAFF	TGTGCCAGCAAACCCGGACAGGTAATGAACACTGAAGCTTTCTTT
TRBV12-3/TRBV12-4	TRBJ2-7	TRBD1	-	CASSHRDSYYEQYF	TGTGCCAGCAGTCACCGGGACAGCTACTACGAGCAGTACTTC
TRBV20-1	TRBJ1-2	TRBD1	-	CSAKGQLPGGGYTF	TGCAGTGCCAAGGGACAGCTGCCGGGGGGTGGCTACACCTTC
TRBV20-1	TRBJ1-2	-	many	CSAPWGVHGYTF	TGCAGTGCTCCTTGGGGGGTCCATGGCTACACCTTC
TRBV11-2	TRBJ2-2	-	-	CASSLVTGNTGELFF	TGTGCCAGCAGCTTAGTAACAGGGAACACCGGGGAGCTGTTTTTT
TRBV5-4	TRBJ2-5	TRBD1	-	CASRPTGGGGTQYF	TGTGCCAGCAGGCCGACAGGGGGAGGAGGGACCCAGTACTTC
TRBV7-9	TRBJ1-3	TRBD1	-	CASSFGGTALSGNTIYF	TGTGCCAGCAGCTTCGGGGGGACAGCACTCTCTGGAAACACCATATATTTT
TRBV29-1	TRBJ2-7	TRBD2	-	CSVPTSGSYEQYF	TGCAGCGTGCCGACTAGCGGGAGCTACGAGCAGTACTTC
TRBV5-1	TRBJ2-7	-	-	CASSSPGGRELYEQYF	TGTGCCAGCAGCTCCCCTGGGGGGCGCGAATTGTACGAGCAGTACTTC
TRBV30	TRBJ1-2	-	-	CAWSGQVYGYTF	TGTGCCTGGAGTGGGCAGGTCTATGGCTACACCTTC
TRBV29-1	TRBJ1-2	-	-	CSSDFARRNYGYTF	TGCAGCAGTGACTTTGCGAGAAGGAACTATGGCTACACCTTC
TRBV27	TRBJ1-5	TRBD1	many	CASSGGGTAINQPQHF	TGTGCCAGCAGCGGCGGGGGGACAGCGATCAATCAGCCCCAGCATTTT
TRBV12-3/TRBV12-4	TRBJ2-5	-	-	CASRQTSGANQPQYF	TGTGCCAGCAGACAAACATCGGGGGCCAATCAGCCCCAGTACTTC
TRBV9	TRBJ2-1	TRBD2	-	CASSSSGGTNEQFF	TGTGCCAGCAGCTCTAGCGGGGGGACGAATGAGCAGTTCTTC
TRBV7-8	TRBJ2-5	TRBD1	-	CASSLSGTGADTQYF	TGTGCCAGCAGCTTGTCCGGGACAGGGGCAGATACGCAGTACTTC
TRBV5-5	TRBJ1-1	-	few	CASSLTGIAAEAFF	TGTGCCAGCAGCTTGACAGGGATCGCCGCTGAAGCTTTCTTT
TRBV7-9	TRBJ2-7	TRBD1	-	CAIWDRGDYEQYF	TGTGCCATATGGGACAGGGGGGACTACGAGCAGTACTTC
TRBV7-9	TRBJ2-7	-	-	CASSLGRVGYEQYF	TGTGCCAGCAGTTTAGGGCGGGTGGGGTACGAGCAGTACTTC
TRBV15	TRBJ2-3	TRBD2	-	CATSRGSGGPDTQYF	TGTGCCACCAGCAGGGGCTCGGGGGGGCCAGATACGCAGTATTTT
TRBV19	TRBJ1-1	TRBD1	many	CASSTSGQILTAEAFF	TGTGCCAGTAGTACCTCGGGACAGATTCTCACCGCTGAAGCTTTCTTT
TRBV20-1	TRBJ2-1	-	-	CSARDMRSYNEQFF	TGCAGTGCTAGGGACATGCGCTCCTACAATGAGCAGTTCTTC
TRBV2	TRBJ2-5	TRBD1	-	CASTAGTEYQETQYF	TGTGCCAGCACCGCCGGGACAGAGTACCAAGAGACCCAGTACTTC
TRBV10-3	TRBJ1-3	TRBD1	-	CASRTGGYGNTIYF	TGTGCCAGCAGGACAGGGGGGTATGGAAACACCATATATTTT
TRBV7-9	TRBJ2-3	-	-	CASTRPPDTQYF	TGTGCCAGCACCCGACCCCCAGATACGCAGTATTTT
TRBV4-2	TRBJ1-5	-	many	CASSLGLGGDQPQHF	TGTGCCAGCAGTTTAGGCCTCGGGGGCGATCAGCCCCAGCATTTT
TRBV11-2	TRBJ2-5	TRBD2	many	CASSPGLAGGSETQYF	TGTGCCAGCAGTCCCGGACTAGCGGGAGGGTCGGAGACCCAGTACTTC
TRBV3-1	TRBJ2-5	-	few	CASSHHTQGPQETQYF	TGTGCCAGCAGCCATCACACACAGGGACCCCAAGAGACCCAGTACTTC
TRBV19	TRBJ1-5	-	many	CASSMKGISNQPQHF	TGTGCCAGTAGTATGAAGGGGATTAGCAATCAGCCCCAGCATTTT
TRBV14	TRBJ2-5	-	many	CASSPWGQQETQYF	TGTGCCAGCAGCCCGTGGGGGCAGCAAGAGACCCAGTACTTC
TRBV7-9	TRBJ2-7	TRBD1	-	CASSLGADRVTYEQYF	TGTGCCAGCAGCTTAGGAGCGGACAGGGTAACCTACGAGCAGTACTTC
TRBV5-1	TRBJ2-3	-	-	CASTLGGQSTDTQYF	TGCGCCAGCACCCTGGGCGGACAGAGCACAGATACGCAGTATTTT
TRBV6-5	TRBJ1-5	-	many	CASSYSGVEPQHF	TGTGCCAGCAGTTACTCAGGGGTTGAGCCCCAGCATTTT
TRBV3-1	TRBJ1-2	-	-	CASSQRETMRIGF	TGTGCCAGCAGCCAACGCGAAACTATGAGGATCGGCTTC
TRBV24-1	TRBJ2-1	TRBD1	-	CATSDPGQGTYNEQFF	TGTGCCACCAGTGATCCCGGACAGGGGACCTACAATGAGCAGTTCTTC
TRBV29-1	TRBJ2-7	TRBD2	-	CSVGRLAGYEQYF	TGCAGCGTCGGCAGGCTAGCGGGATACGAGCAGTACTTC
TRBV20-1	TRBJ1-4	-	-	CSARKAGFNEKLFF	TGCAGTGCTAGAAAGGCAGGGTTTAATGAAAAACTGTTTTTT
TRBV5-1	TRBJ1-4	TRBD1	-	CASSSGQGGLATNEKLFF	TGCGCCAGCAGCTCAGGACAGGGGGGCCTTGCAACTAATGAAAAACTGTTTTTT
TRBV10-1	TRBJ1-5	-	few	CASSPIGVPLNQPQHF	TGCGCCAGCAGCCCCATCGGGGTACCCCTCAATCAGCCCCAGCATTTT
TRBV20-1	TRBJ2-2	TRBD2	few	CSARDPRLAGGGGELFF	TGCAGTGCTAGAGATCCCCGGCTAGCGGGAGGGGGCGGGGAGCTGTTTTTT
TRBV28	TRBJ2-7	-	many	CASSFVFYEQYF	TGTGCCAGCAGTTTTGTTTTCTACGAGCAGTACTTC
TRBV19	TRBJ1-5	-	-	CASSIVASSNQPQHF	TGTGCCAGTAGTATAGTTGCGTCAAGTAATCAGCCCCAGCATTTT
TRBV2	TRBJ1-6	-	many	CASRERDSPLHF	TGTGCCAGCAGGGAGAGGGATTCACCCCTCCACTTT
TRBV7-2	TRBJ2-3	TRBD2	once	CASSLGVAGDTQYF	TGTGCCAGCAGCTTAGGAGTAGCGGGAGATACGCAGTATTTT
TRBV12-3/TRBV12-4	TRBJ1-4	TRBD1	-	CASSRDRATNEKLFF	TGTGCCAGCAGCAGGGACAGAGCAACTAATGAAAAACTGTTTTTT
TRBV19	TRBJ1-2	-	many	CASSAVLGYGYTF	TGTGCCAGTTCTGCGGTACTCGGCTATGGCTACACCTTC
TRBV7-8	TRBJ1-2	-	many	CASSFGPGQGGYTF	TGTGCCAGCAGCTTTGGACCGGGGCAGGGGGGCTACACCTTC
TRBV24-1	TRBJ1-2	TRBD1	few	CATSDQGQGHGYTF	TGTGCCACCAGTGACCAAGGACAGGGACACGGCTACACCTTC
TRBV12-3/TRBV12-4	TRBJ1-1	TRBD1	-	CASVRGRAGAFF	TGTGCCAGCGTGAGGGGGCGGGCCGGGGCTTTCTTT
TRBV7-8	TRBJ1-1	TRBD1	many	CASSLAQGAGTEAFF	TGTGCCAGCAGCTTAGCGCAGGGGGCGGGCACTGAAGCTTTCTTT
TRBV10-3	TRBJ2-7	-	few	CASTWGNQPYEQYF	TGTGCCAGCACGTGGGGCAACCAGCCCTACGAGCAGTACTTC
TRBV10-3	TRBJ1-1	-	many	CAISVGGRVSTEAFF	TGTGCCATCAGTGTCGGGGGAAGGGTTAGCACTGAAGCTTTCTTT
TRBV24-1	TRBJ2-1	-	-	CATSDETGSSYNEQFF	TGTGCCACCAGTGATGAAACAGGGAGCTCCTACAATGAGCAGTTCTTC
TRBV12-3/TRBV12-4	TRBJ1-5	-	many	CASSFGSDPSNQPQHF	TGTGCCAGCAGTTTTGGGTCAGACCCTAGCAATCAGCCCCAGCATTTT
TRBV28	TRBJ2-7	TRBD1	-	CASSFLASGGSPYEQYF	TGTGCCAGCAGTTTCCTGGCCTCAGGGGGCTCCCCCTACGAGCAGTACTTC
TRBV28	TRBJ1-1	-	few	CASSLGESLVSEAFF	TGTGCCAGCAGTTTAGGGGAATCCTTGGTCTCCGAAGCTTTCTTT
TRBV9	TRBJ2-2	TRBD2	-	CASSLAIGSGGGELFF	TGCGCCAGCAGCTTGGCGATCGGATCGGGAGGCGGGGAGCTGTTTTTT